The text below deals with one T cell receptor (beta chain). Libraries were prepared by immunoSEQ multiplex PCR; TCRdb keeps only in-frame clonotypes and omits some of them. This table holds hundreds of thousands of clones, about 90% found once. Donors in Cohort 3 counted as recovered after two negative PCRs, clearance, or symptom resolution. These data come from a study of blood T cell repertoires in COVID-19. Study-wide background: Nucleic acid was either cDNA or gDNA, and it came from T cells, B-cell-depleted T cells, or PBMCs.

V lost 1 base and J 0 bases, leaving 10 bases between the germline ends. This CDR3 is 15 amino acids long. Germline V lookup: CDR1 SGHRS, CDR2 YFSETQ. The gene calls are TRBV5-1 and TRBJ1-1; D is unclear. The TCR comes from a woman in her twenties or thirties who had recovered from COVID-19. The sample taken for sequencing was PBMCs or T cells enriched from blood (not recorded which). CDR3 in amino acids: CASSLSVLLNTEAFF. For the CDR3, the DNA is TGCGCCAGCAGCTTGTCGGTCCTACTGAACACTGAAGCTTTCTTT.